The 31 T cell receptor beta chains presented below share a single source sample, sequenced in a study of shared clonotypes between healthy human individuals (dated by TCRdb to the early 2020s). Library preparation was by the immunoSEQ multiplex PCR assay. TCRdb retrieved this table from immuneACCESS and kept in-frame rearrangements only. Not all clones are present; in checked studies, unresolved V genes account for under half, and no reason is known for the remainder. For this sample there are some 660,000 clones; around 73% appear just once. Around 1.7% of the sample rests with the top ten. The sequenced sample consisted of memory CD4+ T cells sorted from blood. The sample's cell subset or site label, decoded: CD45RA-negative fraction. These receptors came from a woman in her twenties or thirties in good health.

This clone was detected only a few times. The rearrangement joins TRBV27 to TRBJ1-5; a possible D gene is TRBD1 (6 bases). Per germline, CDR1 MNHEY and CDR2 SMNVEV (reference sequence). This CDR3 is 16 amino acids long. Trimming stripped 4 bases from V and 1 base from J, with 14 bases between. This CDR3 is CASSSWGARSNQPQHF. The CDR3 region has the DNA TGTGCCAGCAGTTCCTGGGGGGCGCGGAGCAATCAGCCCCAGCATTTT.

This rearrangement joins TRBV6-1 to TRBJ2-1; D not resolved. The CDR3 covers 13 residues. Looked up from germline, CDR1 is MNHNS and CDR2 is SASEGT. Trimming removed 2 bases at V and 7 bases at J, with 9 bases between. CDR3 bases: TGTGCCAGCAGTGAAACCCCCTGGAATGAGCAGTTCTTC. Residues: CASSETPWNEQFF.

This clone was detected only a few times. The identical CDR3 is also encoded by other nucleotide sequences in the sample. V is TRBV5-1 and J is TRBJ2-2, with D maybe TRBD2 (6 bases). Between the trimmed V and J ends, which lost 3 bases and 2 bases, there was a span of 8 bases. The CDR3 totals 14 residues. The germline gives CDR1 SGHRS, CDR2 YFSETQ. CDR3 in amino acids: CASSSSVNTGELFF. CDR3 nucleotides: TGCGCCAGCAGCTCTAGCGTTAACACCGGGGAGCTGTTTTTT.

As to this clone: This sample also contains other DNA sequences that code for the same CDR3. The chain is built from TRBV2 and TRBJ1-5, with TRBD1 matching 9 bases. Germline trimming cut 6 bases from V and 4 bases from J; bases unmatched to any gene: 1. This CDR3 contains 13 residues. Germline assignment: CDR1 SNHLY and CDR2 FYNNEI. The CDR3 DNA is TGTGCCAGCAGAGGGACAGGGAATCAGCCCCAGCATTTT. The encoded protein is CASRGTGNQPQHF. Full variable domain (missing parts from reference TRBV2 and TRBJ1-5): EPEVTQTPSHQVTQMGQEVILRCVPISNHLYFYWYRQILGQKVEFLVSFYNNEISEKSEIFDDQFSVERPDGSNFTLKIRSTKLEDSAMYFCASRGTGNQPQHFGDGTRLSIL.

The chain joins TRBV4-1 to TRBJ2-2; D is tentatively TRBD1 or TRBD2 (6 bases each). The CDR3 loop spans 17 amino acids. V lost 1 base and J lost 0, with 12 bases in between. CDR1 is MGHRA, CDR2 YSYEKL, per germline. The CDR3 sequence: CASSQGGARSNTGELFF. The CDR3 DNA reads TGCGCCAGCAGCCAAGGGGGGGCTCGTTCGAACACCGGGGAGCTGTTTTTT.

This clone was counted only a few times. The rearrangement uses TRBV28 and TRBJ1-1; 7 bases align to TRBD1. CDR1 is MDHEN, CDR2 SYDVKM, per germline. The V gene end was trimmed by 6 bases and the J gene end by 7 bases; junction bases not matched to a gene: 8. There are 13 residues in the CDR3. CDR3 sequence: CASRLDRRVEAFF. The CDR3 bases are TGTGCCAGCAGATTGGACAGGAGGGTTGAAGCTTTCTTT.

The chain is built from TRBV7-3 and TRBJ1-2, with D possibly TRBD1 on 6 matching bases. The V gene lost 2 bases and the J gene lost 4 bases, with 14 bases spanning the gap. There are 15 residues in the CDR3. The germline gives CDR1 SGHTA, CDR2 FQGTGA. The CDR3 loop is CASSLQGQGLYGYTF. The CDR3 DNA is TGTGCCAGCAGCTTACAGGGGCAGGGCCTCTATGGCTACACCTTC.

The chain carries TRBV27 and TRBJ1-2, with D hard to call. Between the trimmed V and J ends, which lost 10 bases and 0 bases, there was a span of 21 bases. The CDR3 loop spans 16 amino acids. Germline V gene sequence: CDR1 MNHEY, CDR2 SMNVEV (reference sequence). CDR3 region: CATRSNSHPANYGYTF. CDR3 DNA sequence: TGTGCCACACGCTCTAACTCGCACCCTGCTAACTATGGCTACACCTTC.

The CDR3 loop is CATSRDRTYEQYF. The CDR3 nucleotides read TGTGCCACCAGCCGGGACAGAACCTACGAGCAGTACTTC. This chain uses TRBV15 with TRBJ2-7; 7 bases map to TRBD1. This CDR3 comprises 13 residues. Germline V gene lookup returns CDR1 LNHNV and CDR2 YYDKDF (reference sequence). V gave up 5 bases and J gave up 2 bases; unmatched junction bases: 3.

The rearrangement joins TRBV5-1 to TRBJ1-2; TRBD1 matches 12 bases. Germline assignment: CDR1 SGHRS and CDR2 YFSETQ. J lost 2 bases, V lost 4 bases, and 3 bases had no gene match. This CDR3 region has 15 residues. CDR3 DNA: TGCGCCAGCAGCCCGGGACAGGGGGCGAACTATGGCTACACCTTC. Translated, it gives CASSPGQGANYGYTF.

This chain uses TRBV28 with TRBJ2-7, with D tentatively TRBD1 or TRBD2 (5 bases each). CDR1 and CDR2 from the germline V gene are MDHEN and SYDVKM. CDR3 length: 16 amino acids. Trimming pared 3 bases from V and 2 bases from J, leaving 17 bases between. CDR3 DNA sequence: TGTGCCAGCAGTTTCCCTCTTGGGTCGGGGCCCTACGAGCAGTACTTC. Translating it yields CASSFPLGSGPYEQYF.

The J gene is TRBJ1-2, the V gene TRBV6-6, with TRBD1 as a possible D gene (5 bases). Germline V gene sequence: CDR1 MNHNY, CDR2 SVGAGI (reference sequence). The CDR3 is made up of 11 amino acids. Trimming stripped 5 bases from V and 8 bases from J, with 9 bases between. CDR3 loop: CASSGGGGYTF. In nucleotides, the CDR3 is TGTGCCAGCAGTGGGGGAGGGGGCTACACCTTC.

The chain is built from TRBV2 and TRBJ1-6, with D uncertain. In germline, CDR1 is SNHLY, CDR2 FYNNEI. V gave up 7 bases and J gave up 0 bases, with 7 bases separating them. The CDR3 totals 14 residues. CDR3 region: CASIGISYNSPLHF. CDR3 DNA: TGTGCCAGCATCGGCATCTCCTATAATTCACCCCTCCACTTT.

The rearrangement links TRBV19 to TRBJ2-4; D tentatively fits TRBD1 or TRBD2 (5 bases each). Trimming shortened V by 3 bases and J by 3 bases, and 15 bases separated the two germline ends. The CDR3 sequence is 16 residues long. In germline, CDR1 is LNHDA, CDR2 SQIVND (reference sequence). The chain's CDR3 is CASSIAGVGGKNIQYF. The CDR3 nucleotides are TGTGCCAGTAGTATCGCGGGTGTTGGGGGCAAAAACATTCAGTACTTC.

Many counts were recorded for this clone. The rearrangement joins TRBV4-1 to TRBJ2-7; 9 bases are a match to TRBD2. Germline CDR1 MGHRA, CDR2 YSYEKL. The CDR3 extends over 16 amino acids. V shed 0 bases, J shed 0 bases, and the junction held 3 bases outside the gene matches. CDR3 loop: CASSQDWTSDSYEQYF. The CDR3 DNA reads as TGCGCCAGCAGCCAAGATTGGACTAGCGACTCCTACGAGCAGTACTTC.

The chain combines TRBV6-5 with TRBJ1-5; 9 nucleotides align to TRBD1. There are 14 residues in the CDR3. The V gene's germline CDR1 is MNHEY and CDR2 SVGAGI. Germline trimming cut 6 bases from V and 5 bases from J; bases unmatched to any gene: 5. CDR3 amino acids: CASSIQGADQPQHF. In nucleotides, the CDR3 is TGTGCCAGCAGCATACAGGGGGCTGATCAGCCCCAGCATTTT.

This clone was recorded only once. The chain couples TRBV9 to TRBJ2-7; the D gene is possibly TRBD1 (6 bases). The CDR3 has 15 amino acids. Germline assignment: CDR1 SGDLS and CDR2 YYNGEE. V shed 2 bases and J shed 0 bases, with 12 bases lying between them. CDR3 residues: CASSVGTYSSYEQYF. The CDR3 region has the DNA TGTGCCAGCAGCGTCGGGACATACAGCTCCTACGAGCAGTACTTC. Looking up the rest from reference TRBV9 and TRBJ2-7 gives the full variable domain: DSGVTQTPKHLITATGQRVTLRCSPRSGDLSVYWYQQSLDQGLQFLIQYYNGEERAKGNILERFSAQQFPDLHSELNLSSLELGDSALYFCASSVGTYSSYEQYFGPGTRLTVT.

The V gene is TRBV5-1, the J gene TRBJ2-7, with 10 positions matching TRBD1. This CDR3 is built from 14 residues. Per the germline V gene, CDR1 is SGHRS and CDR2 is YFSETQ. V trimming: 4 bases; J trimming: 8 bases; junction bases outside the gene matches: 9. CDR3 coding DNA: TGCGCCAGCAGCCCGGGGACAGGGGCTACGAAGCAGTACTTC. Its protein product is CASSPGTGATKQYF. The whole variable domain, filled in from reference TRBV5-1 and TRBJ2-7, reads KAGVTQTPRYLIKTRGQQVTLSCSPISGHRSVSWYQQTPGQGLQFLFEYFSETQRNKGNFPGRFSGRQFSNSRSEMNVSTLELGDSALYLCASSPGTGATKQYFGPGTRLTVT.

The rearrangement uses TRBV6-5 and TRBJ1-1, with a possible D match to TRBD1 (5 bases). CDR3 length: 15 amino acids. V was clipped by 2 bases and J by 3 bases, with 13 bases between them. Germline lookup yields CDR1 MNHEY and CDR2 SVGAGI. CDR3 protein: CASSYDSFRYTEAFF. In DNA, the CDR3 is TGTGCCAGCAGTTACGACAGTTTCCGATACACTGAAGCTTTCTTT.

This rearrangement joins TRBV7-8 to TRBJ2-3; 7 positions agree with TRBD2. The junction had 14 bases not matched to a gene; V was cut back by 0 bases and J by 2 bases. Germline lookup yields CDR1 SGHVS and CDR2 FQNEAQ. This CDR3 spans 19 amino acids. The CDR3 DNA sequence: TGTGCCAGCAGCTTAGCCTGGGCGGGAGATGTGCGTTTCACAGATACGCAGTATTTT. Its protein product is CASSLAWAGDVRFTDTQYF.

The rearrangement joins TRBV20-1 to TRBJ2-7; D may be TRBD1 (5 bases). The V end was cut by 7 bases, the J end by 0 bases, with 7 bases between. The V gene's germline CDR1 is DFQATT and CDR2 SNEGSKA (reference sequence). This CDR3 has 11 residues. The CDR3: CSGQNSYEQYF. The CDR3 bases are TGCAGTGGACAGAACTCCTACGAGCAGTACTTC.

This clone appeared many times. The rearrangement links TRBV7-2 to TRBJ2-1, with 8 nucleotides matching TRBD1. The CDR3 contains 14 residues. Trimming removed 5 bases from V and 8 bases from J; junction bases left unmatched: 8. Germline V CDR1 and CDR2: SGHTA, FQGNSA. The CDR3 protein is CASSGGQGWYEQFF. The CDR3 region has the DNA TGTGCCAGCAGCGGAGGACAGGGTTGGTATGAGCAGTTCTTC. The full variable domain, rest sourced from reference TRBV7-2 and TRBJ2-1, is GAGVSQSPSNKVTEKGKDVELRCDPISGHTALYWYRQSLGQGLEFLIYFQGNSAPDKSGLPSDRFSAERTGGSVSTLTIQRTQQEDSAVYLCASSGGQGWYEQFFGPGTRLTVL.

This clone was seen just once. This sequence joins TRBV25-1 and TRBJ2-1, with 7 bases that match TRBD1. Germline lookup yields CDR1 MGHDK and CDR2 SYGVNS. Trimming cost V 5 bases and J 2 bases; bases outside gene matches: 15. The CDR3 length is 18 residues. The CDR3 DNA follows: TGTGCCAGCAGTTGCCGATTAACTGAACAGGGGACCTACAATGAGCAGTTCTTC. Amino acid sequence: CASSCRLTEQGTYNEQFF.

This clone has more than one count but fewer than ten. The chain combines TRBV27 with TRBJ2-5, with D tentatively TRBD1 or TRBD2 (5 bases each). V was shortened by 5 bases and J by 10 bases, with 23 bases between the two germline ends. The CDR3 is 15 residues long. The germline V gene encodes CDR1 MNHEY and CDR2 SMNVEV (reference sequence). The CDR3 sequence: CASSPYSGTERIQYF. For the CDR3, the DNA is TGTGCCAGCAGTCCGTACTCCGGGACCGAGCGAATCCAGTACTTC.

In regard to this clone: The sample holds other DNA sequences that translate to the same CDR3. This chain uses TRBV25-1 with TRBJ1-1; D remains unclear. V was shortened by 2 bases and J by 5 bases, with 6 bases between the two germline ends. Looked up from germline, CDR1 is MGHDK and CDR2 is SYGVNS. CDR3 length equals 12 residues. CDR3 sequence reads: CASSERETEAFF. The DNA for the CDR3 is TGTGCCAGCAGTGAACGTGAAACTGAAGCTTTCTTT.

The chain is built from TRBV29-1 and TRBJ2-6; D is ambiguous. CDR1 and CDR2 (germline): SQVTM, ANQGSEA. This CDR3 region has 14 residues. V was shortened by 3 bases and J by 3 bases, with 9 bases between the two germline ends. CDR3 DNA sequence: TGCAGCGTTGAGGCCGGATATGGGGCCAACGTCCTGACTTTC. Translating it yields CSVEAGYGANVLTF.

The chain couples TRBV2 to TRBJ1-5; D is undetermined. This CDR3 spans 16 amino acids. Germline V gene lookup returns CDR1 SNHLY and CDR2 FYNNEI. V lost 6 bases to trimming and J lost 2 bases, with 17 bases between them. CDR3 residues: CASRPRTSLGNQPQHF. The DNA of the CDR3 is TGTGCCAGCAGACCCAGGACGTCGTTGGGCAATCAGCCCCAGCATTTT.

The chain employs TRBV28 and TRBJ1-1, with TRBD1 matching over 9 bases. After removal of 6 bases from V and 0 bases from J, the junction contained 11 bases not matched to a gene. Germline V gene data show CDR1 as MDHEN and CDR2 as SYDVKM. CDR3 length: 17 residues. CDR3 loop: CASRPTGTGRMNTEAFF. The DNA for the CDR3 is TGTGCCAGCAGGCCTACCGGGACAGGGAGAATGAACACTGAAGCTTTCTTT.

CDR3 protein: CASSAQAGDTQYF. CDR3 DNA sequence: TGTGCCAGCAGTGCCCAAGCCGGAGATACGCAGTATTTT. The chain recombines TRBV2 with TRBJ2-3; D unresolved. With 4 bases removed from V and 5 bases from J, the gap between germline ends came to 10 bases. CDR1 and CDR2 from the germline V gene are SNHLY and FYNNEI. The CDR3 extends over 13 amino acids.

Concerning this clone itself: This sequence may be a read error, since a much larger clone differs from it by one base. Other DNA sequences in the same sample also yield this CDR3. CDR3 nucleotide sequence: TGTGCCAGCAGCTTCGACAGCAACTATGGCTACACCTTC. This encodes CASSFDSNYGYTF. This chain links TRBV7-2 with TRBJ1-2, with a tentative D call TRBD1 (5 bases). Trimming removed 3 bases from V and 2 bases from J, with 7 bases in between. The CDR3 covers 13 residues. Germline-derived CDR1 and CDR2 are SGHTA and FQGNSA. Together with reference TRBV7-2 and TRBJ1-2, the CDR3 gives the full variable domain: GAGVSQSPSNKVTEKGKDVELRCDPISGHTALYWYRQSLGQGLEFLIYFQGNSAPDKSGLPSDRFSAERTGGSVSTLTIQRTQQEDSAVYLCASSFDSNYGYTFGSGTRLTVV.

Written as DNA, the CDR3 is TGTGCCAGCGTGGACAGACCGAATAACTATGGCTACACCTTC. Translation gives CASVDRPNNYGYTF. The chain combines TRBV19 with TRBJ1-2; D may be TRBD1 (6 bases). The CDR3 covers 14 residues. Trimming removed 9 bases at V and 1 base at J, with 15 bases between. Per germline, CDR1 LNHDA and CDR2 SQIVND (reference sequence).